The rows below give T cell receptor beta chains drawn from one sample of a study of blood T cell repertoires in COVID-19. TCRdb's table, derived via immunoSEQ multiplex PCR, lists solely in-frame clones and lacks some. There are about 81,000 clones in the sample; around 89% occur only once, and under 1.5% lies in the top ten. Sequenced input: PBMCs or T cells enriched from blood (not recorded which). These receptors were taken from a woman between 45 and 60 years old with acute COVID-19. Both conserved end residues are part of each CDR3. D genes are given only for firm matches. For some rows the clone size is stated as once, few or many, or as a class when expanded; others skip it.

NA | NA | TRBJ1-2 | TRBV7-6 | CASSLAPGANYGYTF | TGTGCCAGCAGCTTAGCGCCAGGGGCTAACTATGGCTACACCTTC
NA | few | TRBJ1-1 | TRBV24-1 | CATSDFGRGNTEAFF | TGTGCCACCAGTGATTTCGGCAGGGGGAACACTGAAGCTTTCTTT
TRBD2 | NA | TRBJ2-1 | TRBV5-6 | CASSRPGLAGAKQFF | TGTGCCAGCAGCAGGCCGGGACTAGCGGGGGCGAAGCAGTTCTTC
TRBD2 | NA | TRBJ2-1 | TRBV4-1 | CASSQDPPEAGGTEQFF | TGCGCCAGCAGCCAAGATCCCCCAGAAGCGGGAGGAACTGAGCAGTTCTTC
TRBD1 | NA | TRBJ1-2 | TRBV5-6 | CASSGQGRDYGYTF | TGTGCCAGCAGTGGACAGGGGCGGGATTATGGCTACACCTTC
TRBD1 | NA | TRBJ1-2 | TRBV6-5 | CASSLTGRYGYTF | TGTGCCAGCAGTCTGACAGGGCGATATGGCTACACCTTC
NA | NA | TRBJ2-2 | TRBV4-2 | CASSQDVPAGVTGELFF | TGTGCCAGCAGCCAAGATGTTCCAGCGGGCGTCACCGGGGAGCTGTTTTTT
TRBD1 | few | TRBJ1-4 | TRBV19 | CASSTRTGRIGEKLFF | TGTGCCAGTAGTACCCGGACAGGGCGCATCGGTGAAAAACTGTTTTTT
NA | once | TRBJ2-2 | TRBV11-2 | CASSLELNTGELFF | TGTGCCAGCAGCTTAGAACTGAACACCGGGGAGCTGTTTTTT
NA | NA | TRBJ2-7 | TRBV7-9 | CASSLGTDEQYF | TGTGCCAGCAGCTTAGGGACAGACGAGCAGTACTTC
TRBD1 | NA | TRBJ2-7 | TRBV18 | CASSPGQGAYEQYF | TGTGCCAGCTCACCGGGACAGGGGGCCTACGAGCAGTACTTC
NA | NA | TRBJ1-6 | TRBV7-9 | CASSLGQNSPLHF | TGTGCCAGCAGCTTAGGTCAGAATTCACCCCTCCACTTT
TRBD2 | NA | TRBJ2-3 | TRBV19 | CASSPYSGRASDTQYF | TGTGCCAGTAGCCCCTATAGCGGGAGGGCCTCAGATACGCAGTATTTT
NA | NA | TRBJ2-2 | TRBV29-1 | CSFSPPGVTGELFF | TGCAGCTTCTCTCCACCCGGGGTCACCGGGGAGCTGTTTTTT
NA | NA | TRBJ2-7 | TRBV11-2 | CASSLGGFYEQYF | TGTGCCAGCAGCTTAGGAGGGTTTTACGAGCAGTACTTC
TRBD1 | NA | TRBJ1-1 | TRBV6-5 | CASRKDRGTEAFF | TGTGCCAGCAGGAAAGACAGGGGTACTGAAGCTTTCTTT
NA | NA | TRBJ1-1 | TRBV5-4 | CASSLGQEALTEAFF | TGTGCCAGCAGCTTGGGACAGGAGGCGTTAACTGAAGCTTTCTTT
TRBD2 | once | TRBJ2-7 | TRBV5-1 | CASSPDVGLDYEQYF | TGCGCCAGCAGCCCCGATGTGGGACTAGACTACGAGCAGTACTTC
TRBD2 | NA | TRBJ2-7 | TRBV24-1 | CAVAGGPVYEQYF | TGTGCCGTAGCGGGAGGGCCGGTCTACGAGCAGTACTTC
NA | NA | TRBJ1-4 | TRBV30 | CAWNMGARSEKLFF | TGTGCCTGGAACATGGGGGCTAGGAGTGAAAAACTGTTTTTT